This TCR beta chain is from a study of blood T cell repertoires in COVID-19. The protocol was immunoSEQ multiplex PCR, while the TCRdb copy is restricted to in-frame clones and leaves out a portion. Seen here are approximately 280,000 clones, 85% to 90% observed once, and the top ten hold 1.5% to 2%. This clone was found a few times. This receptor was identified in a woman aged 60-75 years who had recovered from COVID-19. Sequencing used PBMCs or T cells enriched from blood (not recorded which).

DNA for the CDR3: TGTGCCTGGAGTTTCCCCCCCGGAGTCTCACCCCTCCACTTT. Its translation is CAWSFPPGVSPLHF. The genes are TRBV30 and TRBJ1-6, with D uncertain. This CDR3 has 14 amino acids. Trimming left V 2 bases short and J 10 bases short, with 15 bases between. Germline V lookup: CDR1 GTSNPN, CDR2 SVGIG (reference sequence).